This T cell receptor beta chain was sequenced for a study of T cell repertoires in cytomegalovirus infection. Background on the study: CMV infection plus the matching HLA type was flagged by public TCR beta signatures. General study points: In two of eight donors, the top clonotype was HLA-C-restricted CMV-specific. The study identified carriers of CMV plus the relevant HLA from cumulative public TCR beta family frequency.

Germline V gene sequence: CDR1 SGHAT, CDR2 FQNNGV. V dropped 4 bases and J dropped 7 bases, with 28 bases sitting between them. The CDR3 has 18 amino acids. TCRdb re-called the reads through MiXCR, storing one row per CDR3 protein. The profile covers around 190,000 distinct CDR3 sequences, with around 15% appearing a single time and over 25% taken by the ten largest. This clonotype was counted many times. Its antigen is unidentified. The gene calls are TRBV11-2 and TRBJ2-5; D gene ambiguous. The TCR was taken from a human donor in good health (CMV status not recorded). Some clones in this sample may be carry-over from other donors' samples. Sequencing was done on a sample of PBMCs. The CDR3 coding sequence is TGTGCCAGCAGCTCCGTACAAGGTCCGGCACCGGTGCATGGGACCCAGTACTTC. Translated, it gives CASSSVQGPAPVHGTQYF.